Each of the 28 T cell receptor beta chains below was sequenced from the same sample in a study of cytomegalovirus exposure and HLA in healthy donors. Use of 60 Vbeta and 13 Jbeta primers characterized the PCR. Here immunoSEQ multiplex PCR was the method, and the copy in TCRdb shows in-frame clones only, minus some. The sample comprises fewer than 140,000 clones, about four fifths of which are singletons, and 1.6% rests with the top ten. What was sequenced was PBMCs. The receptors here all came from a man aged 45-65 years in good health and CMV-seronegative.

The chain couples TRBV30 to TRBJ1-3; TRBD1 might be the D (5 bases). The CDR3 is 13 residues long. Germline CDR1 and CDR2: GTSNPN and SVGIG (reference sequence). V shed 4 bases and J shed 3 bases, with 10 bases lying between them. CDR3 amino acids: CAWITGFGNTIYF. The CDR3 bases are TGTGCCTGGATTACAGGCTTTGGAAACACCATATATTTT.

This clone was observed a handful of times. The chain couples TRBV6-5 to TRBJ1-3, with D unresolved. The germline gives CDR1 MNHEY, CDR2 SVGAGI. The V end was cut by 6 bases, the J end by 0 bases, with 12 bases between. This CDR3 is built from 15 residues. The CDR3 sequence: CASSGSGSSGNTIYF. As DNA, the CDR3 is TGTGCCAGCAGCGGGAGTGGAAGCTCTGGAAACACCATATATTTT.

This clone was counted once. V and J are TRBV28 and TRBJ1-1; D not resolved. CDR1 and CDR2 from the germline V gene are MDHEN and SYDVKM. Trimming stripped 2 bases from V and 8 bases from J, with 15 bases between. The CDR3 consists of 14 residues. In nucleotides, the CDR3 is TGTGCCAGCAGTTTAAGCCCCCGGAGGGTCGAAGCTTTCTTT. It encodes CASSLSPRRVEAFF.

The count of this clone is one. The V and J genes are TRBV4-3 and TRBJ1-2, with 9 positions matching TRBD1. Germline V lookup: CDR1 LGHNA, CDR2 YSLEER. CDR3 size: 18 residues. J lost 2 bases, V lost 1 base, and 11 bases had no gene match. The CDR3 nucleotides are TGCGCCAGCAGCCAAGTCATCCCTAGGACAGGGGTGAACTATGGCTACACCTTC. It yields the protein CASSQVIPRTGVNYGYTF.

The chain carries TRBV5-1 and TRBJ2-2; D is possibly TRBD2 (5 bases). CDR3 size: 15 residues. Germline-derived CDR1 and CDR2 are SGHRS and YFSETQ. V lost 5 bases and J lost 0, with 11 bases in between. CDR3 nucleotide sequence: TGCGCCAGCAGTTTTACCGGGGCGAACACCGGGGAGCTGTTTTTT. Protein: CASSFTGANTGELFF.

This chain joins TRBV7-3 and TRBJ2-3, with D possibly being TRBD2 (7 bases). This CDR3 is 17 amino acids long. V lost 4 bases and J lost 3, with 20 bases in between. The V gene's germline CDR1 is SGHTA and CDR2 FQGTGA. CDR3 coding DNA: TGTGCCAGCAGCTCCCCAGTCGGGGGGCATAGTACAGATACGCAGTATTTT. Protein product: CASSSPVGGHSTDTQYF.

The rearrangement uses TRBV5-4 and TRBJ1-1; D unresolved. The CDR3 runs to 12 residues. V was clipped by 0 bases and J by 5 bases, with 5 bases between them. The germline gives CDR1 SGHNT, CDR2 YYREEE (reference sequence). The CDR3 loop reads CASSLGRTEAFF. CDR3 in DNA: TGTGCCAGCAGCTTGGGGCGGACTGAAGCTTTCTTT.

This clone was counted only a few times. The chain couples TRBV12-5 to TRBJ2-7, with D perhaps TRBD2 (6 bases). The CDR3 extends over 14 amino acids. The germline V gene has CDR1 LGHNT and CDR2 FRNRAP. The V gene lost 1 base and the J gene lost 12 bases, with 19 bases spanning the gap. This CDR3 reads CASGLAPLEGGLYF. DNA for the CDR3: TGTGCTAGTGGTTTGGCCCCCCTTGAGGGAGGCCTGTACTTC.

The CDR3 loop is CASSIRSIRSKELFF. The CDR3 DNA reads TGTGCCAGTAGTATAAGGTCTATACGGAGTAAGGAGCTGTTTTTT. This sequence joins TRBV19 and TRBJ2-2; no reliable D call. Germline lookup yields CDR1 LNHDA and CDR2 SQIVND (reference sequence). There are 15 residues in the CDR3. Trimming left V 2 bases short and J 10 bases short, with 17 bases between.

This clone appeared once. V usage is TRBV7-3 and J usage is TRBJ1-2, with TRBD1 matching 7 bases. CDR3 length: 13 amino acids. Germline lookup yields CDR1 SGHTA and CDR2 FQGTGA. V lost 5 bases and J lost 3; bases outside the gene matches: 3. CDR3 sequence: CASSRGGDYGYTF. The CDR3 nucleotides are TGTGCCAGCAGCCGAGGGGGCGACTATGGCTACACCTTC.

The chain carries TRBV11-2 and TRBJ2-3; a weak D match, TRBD2 (7 bases). Germline CDR1 reads SGHAT; CDR2 reads FQNNGV. V was shortened by 5 bases and J by 7 bases, with 22 bases between the two germline ends. This CDR3 is built from 16 residues. CDR3 DNA sequence: TGTGCCAGCAGCGAGACTAGGGGGGGTTTCGGGTATACGCAGTATTTT. This gives the protein CASSETRGGFGYTQYF.

This chain connects TRBV7-5 to TRBJ1-4. TRBV7-5 represents a pseudogene. CDR3 length: 18 amino acids. CDR3 in DNA: TGTGTCAGAAGCTTTGTTTGTAGCCCCCCGCCCGCTAATGAAAAACTGTTTTTT. Its translation is CVRSFVCSPPPANEKLFF.

The gene calls are TRBV9 and TRBJ1-1; no clear D. Germline-derived CDR1 and CDR2 are SGDLS and YYNGEE. The V end lost 4 bases, the J end lost 10 bases, and 14 bases lay between the germline ends. The CDR3 extends over 12 amino acids. DNA for the CDR3: TGTGCCAGCAGCTTTCTCTCTAACGGAGCTTTCTTT. Protein product: CASSFLSNGAFF.

V is TRBV29-1 and J is TRBJ1-1; TRBD1 is a possible D gene (6 bases). CDR3 size: 12 residues. Germline-derived CDR1 and CDR2 are SQVTM and ANQGSEA. V lost 5 bases and J lost 4, with 11 bases in between. The CDR3 DNA reads TGCAGCGTTAGTCAGGGGTTCACTGAAGCTTTCTTT. Translating it yields CSVSQGFTEAFF.

V is TRBV7-9 and J is TRBJ1-2; 7 bases align to TRBD1. The ends lost 5 bases at V and 5 bases at J; junction bases unmatched: 14. The CDR3 length is 16 residues. Germline lookup yields CDR1 SEHNR and CDR2 FQNEAQ (reference sequence). CDR3 coding DNA: TGTGCCAGCAGCCACACCCGGCAGGGCAGGGGGTATGGCTACACCTTC. This sequence encodes CASSHTRQGRGYGYTF.

V usage is TRBV5-1 and J usage is TRBJ2-2; 9 bases align to TRBD1. The CDR3 runs 16 residues. The V gene end was trimmed by 4 bases and the J gene end by 4 bases; junction bases not matched to a gene: 8. CDR1 is SGHRS and CDR2 is YFSETQ in the germline V gene. The CDR3 sequence is CASSPGQGWGTGELFF. DNA for the CDR3: TGCGCCAGCAGCCCGGGACAGGGTTGGGGCACCGGGGAGCTGTTTTTT.

The J gene is TRBJ2-1, the V gene TRBV6-5; TRBD2 matches at 15 bases. Trimming cost V 9 bases and J 9 bases; bases outside gene matches: 6. This CDR3 is 14 amino acids long. Germline-derived CDR1 and CDR2 are MNHEY and SVGAGI. The CDR3 here is CASLGLAGGGEQFF. For the CDR3, the DNA is TGTGCCAGTTTGGGACTAGCGGGGGGTGGTGAGCAGTTCTTC.

This clone occurred a few times. The chain combines TRBV4-3 with TRBJ1-1, with no clear D. The CDR3 has 15 amino acids. V lost 0 bases and J lost 5, with 13 bases in between. Per germline, CDR1 LGHNA and CDR2 YSLEER. The CDR3 reads CASSQDRRGDTEAFF. CDR3 coding DNA: TGCGCCAGCAGCCAAGATAGGCGGGGAGATACTGAAGCTTTCTTT.

The chain combines TRBV6-1 with TRBJ1-5; D gene uncertain. Germline V CDR1 and CDR2: MNHNS, SASEGT. The CDR3 consists of 14 residues. With 7 bases removed from V and 6 bases from J, the gap between germline ends came to 16 bases. The CDR3 loop reads CASMPIGDIQPQHF. In DNA form, the CDR3 reads TGTGCCAGCATGCCGATCGGGGATATTCAGCCCCAGCATTTT.

The chain is built from TRBV19 and TRBJ2-1; TRBD1 is a possible D gene (6 bases). The V gene's germline CDR1 is LNHDA and CDR2 SQIVND (reference sequence). Trimming stripped 5 bases from V and 0 bases from J, with 11 bases between. This CDR3 comprises 15 residues. The CDR3 spells CASSSPGDSYNEQFF. CDR3 sequence (DNA): TGTGCCAGTAGTTCTCCAGGGGACTCCTACAATGAGCAGTTCTTC. The full variable domain, in which reference TRBV19 and TRBJ2-1 provide the parts outside the CDR3, is DGGITQSPKYLFRKEGQNVTLSCEQNLNHDAMYWYRQDPGQGLRLIYYSQIVNDFQKGDIAEGYSVSREKKESFPLTVTSAQKNPTAFYLCASSSPGDSYNEQFFGPGTRLTVL.

The gene calls are TRBV19 and TRBJ2-3; 13 bases match TRBD2. Germline trimming cut 7 bases from V and 9 bases from J; bases unmatched to any gene: 7. The CDR3 contains 14 residues. Germline CDR1 and CDR2: LNHDA and SQIVND (reference sequence). As DNA, the CDR3 is TGTGCCAGTATAGGAGGACTAGCGGGGGAGACGCAGTATTTT. Translation: CASIGGLAGETQYF.

The chain links TRBV21-1 to TRBJ2-5; the listed D gene, TRBD2, was not tested against the DNA. TRBV21-1 is a known pseudogene. This CDR3 comprises 17 residues. Here the CDR3 reads CASKKGLAGGPCETQYF. CDR3 DNA sequence: TGTGCCAGCAAAAAAGGGCTAGCGGGGGGCCCCTGCGAGACCCAGTACTTC.

The chain combines TRBV5-6 with TRBJ2-3; no clear D. Germline CDR1 is SGHDT and CDR2 is YYEEEE. Trimming removed 3 bases at V and 3 bases at J, with 11 bases between. CDR3 length: 14 amino acids. The CDR3 sequence: CASSSIRYTDTQYF. For the CDR3, the DNA is TGTGCCAGCAGCTCGATACGCTATACAGATACGCAGTATTTT.

The CDR3 sequence: CGRGRTYEQYV. CDR3 nucleotide sequence: TGTGGGAGGGGTCGGACCTACGAGCAGTACGTC. This rearrangement joins TRBV30 to TRBJ2-7, with D possibly matching TRBD2 (6 bases). The germline gives CDR1 GTSNPN, CDR2 SVGIG (reference sequence). CDR3 length: 11 residues.

This chain uses TRBV15 with TRBJ2-1; 7 positions match TRBD2. There are 14 residues in the CDR3. The ends lost 0 bases at V and 9 bases at J; junction bases unmatched: 5. Germline CDR1 and CDR2: LNHNV and YYDKDF (reference sequence). This chain's CDR3 is CATSRDGAGVEQFF. The CDR3 DNA sequence: TGTGCCACCAGCAGAGACGGCGCGGGGGTTGAGCAGTTCTTC.

The chain combines TRBV5-6 with TRBJ2-3, with 8 positions matching TRBD2. CDR3 length equals 16 residues. The germline CDR1 and CDR2 sequences are SGHDT and YYEEEE. The junction had 4 bases not matched to a gene; V was cut back by 0 bases and J by 1 base. CDR3 nucleotides: TGTGCCAGCAGCTTGGCGGGGGGGCCAGGCACAGATACGCAGTATTTT. It encodes CASSLAGGPGTDTQYF.

This rearrangement joins TRBV6-5 to TRBJ2-7, with D uncertain. Between the trimmed V and J ends, which lost 4 bases and 2 bases, there was a span of 15 bases. Germline CDR1 is MNHEY and CDR2 is SVGAGI. The CDR3 has 15 amino acids. The DNA for the CDR3 is TGTGCCAGCAGTTCGACGTCCAGGCACACCTACGAGCAGTACTTC. Translation: CASSSTSRHTYEQYF.

The chain uses TRBV5-1 and TRBJ2-5; TRBD2 agrees at 7 bases. The CDR3 runs to 14 residues. After removal of 4 bases from V and 0 bases from J, the junction contained 3 bases not matched to a gene. CDR1 is SGHRS, CDR2 YFSETQ, per germline. Here the CDR3 DNA reads TGCGCCAGCAGCCCTGGGGGGGACCAAGAGACCCAGTACTTC. It is translated as CASSPGGDQETQYF.